The T cell receptor (beta chain) under discussion was sequenced for a study of T cells expressing NK-cell markers (dated by TCRdb to 2018 to 2021). Regarding the complete study: Three sorted T-cell subsets (CD3+CD56+NKG2C+, CD3+CD56+NKG2C- and CD3+CD56-NKG2C+) from under 10 donors had their TCR beta-chain repertoires profiled. Illumina HiSeq 2000/2500, MiSeq or NextSeq was used to sequence libraries as 2 x 150 bp reads. All eight donors whose samples were sequenced were randomly selected healthy volunteers, three of them men and five women. Seven of the eight sequenced donors were HCMV-seropositive and one was HCMV-seronegative. Findings and caveats that apply to the study as a whole: In over five donors, the dominant CD3+CD56+NKG2C+ clonotypes were found to rank among the top 10 CD8+ clonotypes and to make up about 1.0-7.5% of CD8+ T cells. Those dominant clonotypes were again the most abundant among CD3+CD56-NKG2C+ cells in a handful of donors, at about 28.3-65%. Whether the expanded NKG2C-expressing T cell clones were specific for HCMV antigens remained unclear.

About this clonotype: No cognate antigen has been identified for it.

Taken from cysteine to phenylalanine, the CDR3 has 12 residues. The protein alone is recorded here. A commercial ELISA kit detecting HCMV-specific IgG in serum was used to determine HCMV serostatus. Ficoll density gradient centrifugation was used to isolate peripheral blood mononuclear cells from blood. The listed sequencing device is Illumina HiSeq 2000. TCR beta cDNA libraries were prepared using 5'RACE template switching, which introduced a universal primer site and unique molecular identifiers. Priming for cDNA synthesis came from the TCR beta constant segment, and two successive PCR amplification steps followed. For the original study's pipeline: MIGEC handled demultiplexing of the reads and grouping by UMI, while MiTCR was used to assemble and quantify clonotypes. To exclude erroneous sequences, any TCR cDNA sequence not supported by at least two reads was discarded. The tcR package was used for downstream repertoire analysis, and clonotypes were matched across fractions by CDR3 nucleotide sequence plus V segment. VDJmatch was used to annotate antigen specificity against VDJdb, with one amino acid substitution in CDR3 allowed. After TCRdb reprocessed the reads, each CDR3 protein sequence was kept as one row, without DNA. For this entry, the V and J calls and clone size follow TCRdb and not the study's own pipeline. The table for this sample records about 460,000 distinct CDR3 sequences. 1.4% of the sample rests with the top ten.

The sample taken for sequencing was blood T cells: a sorted CD56 or NKG2C T cell subset, CD4+ or CD8+ T cells, or bulk PBMC T cells (not recorded which). This TCR derives from a woman aged 45-65 years in good health. Donor details come from another sample of the same person, matched by shared clones. Recombination joined TRBV12-3 or TRBV12-4 with TRBJ1-5. The CDR3 sequence is CASSLDNQPQHF.